This TCR beta chain was retrieved from a study of blood T cell repertoires in COVID-19. Study overall: T cells, B-cell-depleted T cells, or PBMCs provided the cDNA or gDNA that served as material.

Study processing details: Reference gene primer amplification yielded estimated nucleated cell counts. Profiled with immunoSEQ multiplex PCR; TCRdb holds only in-frame clones, not every one. V and J calls and clone size are as listed in that table; D and trimming were resolved from the DNA. In the table there are a few hundred thousand clones, roughly 82% of which are singletons. This CDR3 spans 16 amino acids. V lost 0 bases and J lost 2; bases outside the gene matches: 4. Germline CDR1 MGHRA, CDR2 YSYEKL. V is TRBV4-1 and J is TRBJ2-1, with 7 bases matching TRBD2. Sequencing was carried out using peripheral blood. The receptor was derived from a man aged 45 to 65 with active or convalescent COVID-19. CDR3 nucleotide sequence: TGCGCCAGCAGCCAAGATCTCGCGGGGGCCTACAATGAGCAGTTCTTC. It yields the protein CASSQDLAGAYNEQFF.